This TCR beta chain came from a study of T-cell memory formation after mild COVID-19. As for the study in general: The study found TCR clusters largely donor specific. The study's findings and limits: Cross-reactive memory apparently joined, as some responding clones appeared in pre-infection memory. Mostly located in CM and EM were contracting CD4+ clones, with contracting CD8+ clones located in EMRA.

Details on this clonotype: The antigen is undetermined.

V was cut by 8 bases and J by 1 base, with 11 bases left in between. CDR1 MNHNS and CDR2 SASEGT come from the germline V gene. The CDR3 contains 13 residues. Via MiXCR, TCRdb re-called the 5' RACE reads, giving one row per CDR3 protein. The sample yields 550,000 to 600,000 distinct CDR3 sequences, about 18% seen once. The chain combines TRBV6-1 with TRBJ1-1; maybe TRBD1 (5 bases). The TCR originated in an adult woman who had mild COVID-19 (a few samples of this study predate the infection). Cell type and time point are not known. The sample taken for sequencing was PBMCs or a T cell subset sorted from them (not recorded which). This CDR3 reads CASARGKNTEAFF. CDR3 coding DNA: TGTGCCAGCGCTCGGGGGAAGAACACTGAAGCTTTCTTT.